These 7 T cell receptor beta chains share one sample of origin, sequenced in a study of CD8 T cells in ankylosing spondylitis (dated by TCRdb to about 2017). Points the paper makes about the study in general: Blood from ankylosing spondylitis patients appeared to be characterized by a TCR beta motif made up of eight highly homologous amino acid variants.

Library prep was done by 5' RACE. TCRdb lists the instrument as Illumina HiSeq 2500. The public reads were quality trimmed at Q25 with fastp and then assembled into clones with MiXCR by TCRdb, keeping productive beta chains. Under each unique CDR3 protein, matching rows form one entry showing the most common genes and DNA. Counted in this sample were over 400,000 distinct CDR3 sequences; 20% to 30% of them appeared once. Under 0.9% of the sample comes from the top ten. The antigens these receptors bind are not known. The sample consisted of blood, either unsorted or a sorted T cell fraction (not recorded which). The receptor set was obtained from a male donor with ankylosing spondylitis.

The chain uses TRBV5-1 and TRBJ2-7; TRBD1 aligns across 8 bases. CDR3 length: 17 residues. CDR1 and CDR2 (germline): SGHRS, YFSETQ. J gave up 4 bases and V 4 bases, and 16 bases lay outside the gene matches. The CDR3 sequence: CASSPGQGSFFVYEQYF. In DNA, the CDR3 is TGCGCCAGCAGCCCCGGACAGGGTTCGTTTTTTGTTTACGAGCAGTACTTC.

The rearrangement links TRBV2 to TRBJ1-1; perhaps TRBD1 as D (5 bases). V was clipped by 8 bases and J by 4 bases, with 11 bases between them. Per germline, CDR1 SNHLY and CDR2 FYNNEI. The CDR3 spans 12 residues. The CDR3 DNA reads TGTGCCAGCGAGCCCAGGGCCACTGAAGCTTTCTTT. Residues: CASEPRATEAFF.

The V gene is TRBV11-3, the J gene TRBJ2-2; D perhaps matches TRBD1 (6 bases). The germline gives CDR1 SGHNT, CDR2 YENEEA. Trimming left V 8 bases short and J 4 bases short, with 8 bases between. The CDR3 loop spans 12 amino acids. The CDR3 here is CASDRSTGELFF. The CDR3 DNA is TGTGCCAGCGACAGGAGCACCGGGGAGCTGTTTTTT. The full variable domain, in which reference TRBV11-3 and TRBJ2-2 provide the parts outside the CDR3, is EAGVVQSPRYKIIEKKQPVAFWCNPISGHNTLYWYLQNLGQGPELLIRYENEEAVDDSQLPKDRFSAERLKGVDSTLKIQPAELGDSAVYLCASDRSTGELFFGEGSRLTVL.

The chain joins TRBV5-1 to TRBJ2-1; TRBD1 aligns across 8 bases. Trimming took 2 bases from V and 5 from J; bases not matched to a gene: 9. The CDR3 extends over 16 amino acids. Germline V CDR1 and CDR2: SGHRS, YFSETQ. CDR3 protein: CASSFLTGGVDNEQFF. CDR3 bases: TGCGCCAGCAGCTTTTTAACAGGGGGAGTGGACAATGAGCAGTTCTTC.

The V call is TRBV30, the J call TRBJ2-7; 7 bases agree with TRBD2. The CDR3 totals 11 residues. V shed 5 bases and J 8 bases; nucleotides not matched to a gene: 6. Germline-derived CDR1 and CDR2 are GTSNPN and SVGIG (reference sequence). CDR3 nucleotide sequence: TGTGCCTGGGGGACTACCGCTAAGCAGTACGTC. Translated: CAWGTTAKQYV.

The chain joins TRBV7-9 to TRBJ1-1; D gene unclear. The CDR3 is 15 residues long. V gave up 1 base and J gave up 1 base, with 10 bases separating them. Germline CDR1 and CDR2: SEHNR and FQNEAQ (reference sequence). CDR3 region: CASSLGTRGNTEAFF. In nucleotides, the CDR3 is TGTGCCAGCAGCTTAGGAACGCGGGGGAACACTGAAGCTTTCTTT.

V gene TRBV5-4 combines with J gene TRBJ2-1; 9 bases are shared with TRBD2. CDR1 is SGHNT, CDR2 YYREEE, per germline (reference sequence). The CDR3 is 15 residues long. V lost 4 bases to trimming and J lost 4 bases; unmatched junction nucleotides: 6. The DNA of the CDR3 is TGTGCCAGCAGCAAAGGACTAGCGAAGTACAATGAGCAGTTCTTC. Residues: CASSKGLAKYNEQFF.